The rows below give T cell receptor beta chains drawn from one sample of a study of blood T cell repertoires in COVID-19. Some clones are missing from TCRdb's copy, which holds only in-frame ones; the method was immunoSEQ multiplex PCR. The sample records some 70,000 clones, under 85% being singletons. What was sequenced was peripheral blood. These receptors originate from a woman aged 50 to 60 with acute or convalescent COVID-19. CDR3s include the opening cysteine and the closing phenylalanine or tryptophan. The order of the fields is clone size, V gene, D gene, J gene, CDR3 DNA, CDR3 protein. A D gene is named only where the DNA matches it firmly. Clone size, where shown, is once, few, many, or a class for clones that have expanded.

size: -; V: TRBV27; D: TRBD1; J: TRBJ1-2; DNA: TGTGCCAGCCCCGGACAGGCCAACATTCCAAACTATGGCTACACCTTC; CDR3: CASPGQANIPNYGYTF
size: -; V: TRBV19; D: -; J: TRBJ2-3; DNA: TGTGCCAGTAGCTCAGGGAAAGATACGCAGTATTTT; CDR3: CASSSGKDTQYF
size: -; V: TRBV6-2/TRBV6-3; D: -; J: TRBJ2-5; DNA: TGTGCCAGCAGTTCAGGATTTGACACCGACCAAGAGACCCAGTACTTC; CDR3: CASSSGFDTDQETQYF
size: -; V: TRBV6-2/TRBV6-3; D: -; J: TRBJ2-3; DNA: TGTGCCAGCAGTTATATTGGGGGGGGGCAAGATACGCAGTATTTT; CDR3: CASSYIGGGQDTQYF
size: -; V: TRBV18; D: TRBD1; J: TRBJ2-2; DNA: TGTGCCAGCTCACCCAAGACAGGGGACACCGGGGAGCTGTTTTTT; CDR3: CASSPKTGDTGELFF
size: -; V: TRBV2; D: TRBD2; J: TRBJ2-7; DNA: TGTGCCAGCACTGGCGGGAGCTCCTACGAGCAGTACTTC; CDR3: CASTGGSSYEQYF
size: -; V: TRBV7-8; D: TRBD2; J: TRBJ2-2; DNA: TGTGCCAGCAGCTTAGCCCGACTAGCGGGGACCAACACCGGGGAGCTGTTTTTT; CDR3: CASSLARLAGTNTGELFF
size: -; V: TRBV14; D: TRBD2; J: TRBJ2-3; DNA: TGTGCCAGCAGCCTAGGACTAGCGTGGACAGATACGCAGTATTTT; CDR3: CASSLGLAWTDTQYF
size: -; V: TRBV7-2; D: TRBD2; J: TRBJ2-3; DNA: TGTGCCAGCAGCCCGTCCTCGGGACTAGCGGGAGTGACAGATACGCAGTATTTT; CDR3: CASSPSSGLAGVTDTQYF
size: -; V: TRBV5-1; D: -; J: TRBJ1-6; DNA: TGCGCCAGCAGCTTGGAGCCAGGGAATAATTCACCCCTCCACTTT; CDR3: CASSLEPGNNSPLHF
size: -; V: TRBV6-1; D: -; J: TRBJ2-5; DNA: TGTGCCAGCAGTGAAACCGCCGCGGGTCTAGGGTACCAAGAGACCCAGTACTTC; CDR3: CASSETAAGLGYQETQYF
size: once; V: TRBV29-1; D: -; J: TRBJ2-5; DNA: TGCAGCGTTGAGGGGGGAACCCAAGAGACCCAGTACTTC; CDR3: CSVEGGTQETQYF
size: -; V: TRBV10-3; D: -; J: TRBJ1-2; DNA: TGTGCCATCAGTGATGACAAGTATGGCTACACCTTC; CDR3: CAISDDKYGYTF
size: -; V: TRBV12-3/TRBV12-4; D: -; J: TRBJ1-5; DNA: TGTGCCAGCAGTTTCGAGAAGCGTCCCCAGCATTTT; CDR3: CASSFEKRPQHF
size: -; V: TRBV28; D: -; J: TRBJ2-1; DNA: TGTGCCACCAATAGGGGGGGTTACAATGAGCAGTTCTTC; CDR3: CATNRGGYNEQFF
size: once; V: TRBV6-4; D: TRBD2; J: TRBJ2-3; DNA: TGTGCCAGCAGTGGGACTAGCGGGGGCACAGATACGCAGTATTTT; CDR3: CASSGTSGGTDTQYF
size: few; V: TRBV14; D: -; J: TRBJ2-3; DNA: TGTGCCAGCAGCCAAGCCCGGGTGGAAGATACGCAGTATTTT; CDR3: CASSQARVEDTQYF
size: -; V: TRBV9; D: -; J: TRBJ2-5; DNA: TGTGCCAGCAGCGTAAGCCCTAACCAAGAGACCCAGTACTTC; CDR3: CASSVSPNQETQYF
size: -; V: TRBV11-2; D: TRBD1; J: TRBJ1-2; DNA: TGTGCCAGCAGCCCGGGACAGGGTGCCTATGGCTACACCTTC; CDR3: CASSPGQGAYGYTF
size: -; V: TRBV7-3; D: TRBD2; J: TRBJ2-2; DNA: TGTGCCAGCAGCTTAAAGGCGACTAGCGGGAGGGCCGGTGGAGGCACCGGGGAGCTGTTTTTT; CDR3: CASSLKATSGRAGGGTGELFF
size: -; V: TRBV12-3/TRBV12-4; D: TRBD1; J: TRBJ1-6; DNA: TGTGCCAGCAGTATAGGGACAGGTTCACCCCTCCACTTT; CDR3: CASSIGTGSPLHF
size: -; V: TRBV11-2; D: TRBD2; J: TRBJ2-3; DNA: TGTGCCAGCAGCTTGCGCCTGACTAGCGGGGGGGCGGATACGCAGTATTTT; CDR3: CASSLRLTSGGADTQYF
size: -; V: TRBV2; D: TRBD1; J: TRBJ1-5; DNA: TGTGCCAGCAGGGGCGTCCCGGGACAGGGGCGAGATCAGCCCCAGCATTTT; CDR3: CASRGVPGQGRDQPQHF
size: -; V: TRBV6-8; D: -; J: TRBJ2-7; DNA: TGTGCCAGCAGTTACCGGCTAGTACCCTACGAGCAGTACTTC; CDR3: CASSYRLVPYEQYF
size: -; V: TRBV29-1; D: -; J: TRBJ1-4; DNA: TGCCTGGGTCGGAGGGTTGAAAAACTGTTTTTT; CDR3: CLGRRVEKLFF
size: -; V: TRBV7-8; D: TRBD1; J: TRBJ1-2; DNA: TGTGCCAGCAGCCGGACCGGGGGACAGGGAAATGGCTACACCTTC; CDR3: CASSRTGGQGNGYTF
size: once; V: TRBV5-4; D: TRBD1; J: TRBJ1-2; DNA: TGTGCCAGCAGCTTGGATAGGACAGGGTTGGTTAACTATGGCTACACCTTC; CDR3: CASSLDRTGLVNYGYTF
size: -; V: TRBV14; D: TRBD2; J: TRBJ2-1; DNA: TGTGCCAGCAGTAACAGCGGGAGGGCCTTTCGGAATGAGCAGTTCTTC; CDR3: CASSNSGRAFRNEQFF
size: -; V: TRBV28; D: TRBD2; J: TRBJ2-1; DNA: TGTGCCAGCAGTTCCTCCTTCGGGGTCTGGACTAGCTGGGGAGAGAATGAGCAGTTCTTC; CDR3: CASSSSFGVWTSWGENEQFF
size: -; V: TRBV14; D: TRBD1; J: TRBJ1-1; DNA: TGTGCCAGCAGCTCCCAGGGGGCTCTAGGTGGTGAAGCTTTCTTT; CDR3: CASSSQGALGGEAFF
size: -; V: TRBV19; D: TRBD2; J: TRBJ2-3; DNA: TGTGCCAGTAGTATACAAACTAGCGGTACGCAGTATTTT; CDR3: CASSIQTSGTQYF
size: -; V: TRBV11-2; D: -; J: TRBJ2-7; DNA: TGTGCCAGCAGCACCGGCCAGGGAAGCGAGCAGTACTTC; CDR3: CASSTGQGSEQYF
size: -; V: TRBV4-1; D: TRBD2; J: TRBJ2-7; DNA: TGCGCCAGCAGCCTACGGACTAGCGGGGGGGCACGAATATCCTACGAGCAGTACTTC; CDR3: CASSLRTSGGARISYEQYF
size: few; V: TRBV11-2; D: -; J: TRBJ1-3; DNA: TGTGCCAGCAGCCCCACAGACTCTGGAAACACCATATATTTT; CDR3: CASSPTDSGNTIYF
size: -; V: TRBV5-1; D: -; J: TRBJ2-4; DNA: TGCGCCAGCAGCTCTGGGACGGGGGGCCTAGCCAAAAACATTCAGTACTTC; CDR3: CASSSGTGGLAKNIQYF
size: -; V: TRBV5-1; D: -; J: TRBJ2-7; DNA: TGCGCCAGCAGCTTGGCCGCGGGTCCGGGCTCCTACGAGCAGTACTTC; CDR3: CASSLAAGPGSYEQYF
size: -; V: TRBV27; D: TRBD2; J: TRBJ2-1; DNA: TGTGCCAGCGGATACGGGACTAGCGGGAGTCGGGATGAGCAGTTCTTC; CDR3: CASGYGTSGSRDEQFF
size: few; V: TRBV11-2; D: TRBD1; J: TRBJ1-6; DNA: TGTGCCAGCAGCTGGACAGGTGGGAATTCACCCCTCCACTTT; CDR3: CASSWTGGNSPLHF
size: -; V: TRBV13; D: TRBD1; J: TRBJ1-6; DNA: TGTGCCAGCAGCTTGACAGGGGGTCTCTCCTATAATTCACCCCTCCACTTT; CDR3: CASSLTGGLSYNSPLHF
size: -; V: TRBV9; D: TRBD2; J: TRBJ2-3; DNA: TGTGCCAGCAGCGAGAGGATGAATAGCGGGAGTAAAGCAGATACGCAGTATTTT; CDR3: CASSERMNSGSKADTQYF
size: -; V: TRBV6-5; D: -; J: TRBJ2-7; DNA: TGTGCCAGCAGCCTCGGACAGCCCCTGACTTACAAGCAGTACTTC; CDR3: CASSLGQPLTYKQYF
size: once; V: TRBV5-1; D: TRBD1; J: TRBJ1-1; DNA: TGCGCCAGCAGCGCCGGGACAGCGAACACTGAAGCTTTCTTT; CDR3: CASSAGTANTEAFF
size: few; V: TRBV6-5; D: -; J: TRBJ2-1; DNA: TGTGCCAGCATCGATGAGGGAGGTAGCTATGAGCAGTTCTTC; CDR3: CASIDEGGSYEQFF
size: -; V: TRBV5-1; D: TRBD1; J: TRBJ1-2; DNA: TGCGCCAGCAGCTTGGAAGCGACAGGGGATGGCTACACCTTC; CDR3: CASSLEATGDGYTF
size: -; V: TRBV7-8; D: TRBD1; J: TRBJ1-1; DNA: TGTGCCAGCAGCTCAATTACCGAGACAGGGGGCGCGAACACTGAAGCTTTCTTT; CDR3: CASSSITETGGANTEAFF
size: few; V: TRBV12-5; D: TRBD1; J: TRBJ1-2; DNA: TGTGCTAGTGGTTTGTATCTGGGGACAGAGAATAACTATGGCTACACCTTC; CDR3: CASGLYLGTENNYGYTF
size: -; V: TRBV13; D: -; J: TRBJ2-5; DNA: TGTGCCAGCAGCCCGTACCAGGGGCGAGAGACCCAGTACTTC; CDR3: CASSPYQGRETQYF
size: -; V: TRBV7-6; D: -; J: TRBJ1-1; DNA: TGTGCCAGCAGCCTGGGAGGGGGGACACTAGTTGTCTTT; CDR3: CASSLGGGTLVVF
size: -; V: TRBV30; D: TRBD1; J: TRBJ1-4; DNA: TGTGCCTGGAGAGGGGGCGAAAAACTGTTTTTT; CDR3: CAWRGGEKLFF
size: -; V: TRBV6-6; D: -; J: TRBJ2-2; DNA: TGTGCCAGCAGCCGACGGCAGGGGAGAGGTGACACCGGGGAGCTGTTTTTT; CDR3: CASSRRQGRGDTGELFF
size: -; V: TRBV6-1; D: TRBD1; J: TRBJ1-1; DNA: TGTGCCAGCAGTGACCGGGACAGGGTAATAGCTTTCTTT; CDR3: CASSDRDRVIAFF
size: -; V: TRBV7-2; D: TRBD1; J: TRBJ2-7; DNA: TGTGCCAGCATCCCCGGGACAGGGACCTACGAGCAGTACTTC; CDR3: CASIPGTGTYEQYF
size: once; V: TRBV29-1; D: -; J: TRBJ2-3; DNA: TGCAGCGTTGATATCGGGACAGATACGCAGTATTTT; CDR3: CSVDIGTDTQYF
size: -; V: TRBV19; D: TRBD1; J: TRBJ1-2; DNA: TGTGCCAGTAGTCCCCCGGCAGGGGGCGGTTATGGCTACACCTTC; CDR3: CASSPPAGGGYGYTF